This section outlines one T cell receptor beta chain sequence together with its context. This sample is drawn from a study of blood T cell repertoires in COVID-19. For the study at large: Samples of COVID-19 (acute and convalescent) were obtained from the United States, Italy and Spain.

Authors' data handling: The authors estimated nucleated cell counts from reference gene primer amplification. TCRdb keeps only in-frame clones here, not all; method: immunoSEQ multiplex PCR. V and J calls and clone size are those listed in that table; D and trimming were worked out from the DNA. The sample holds around 700,000 clones, 90% seen once. V was pared by 3 bases and J by 5 bases, with 10 bases between. Germline V gene sequence: CDR1 SGHAT, CDR2 FQNNGV. CDR3 length: 13 amino acids. Sequencing was carried out using peripheral blood. The V gene is TRBV11-2, the J gene TRBJ2-5; possible D gene TRBD2, 6 bases. The sequence derives from a woman under 30 with acute or convalescent COVID-19. CDR3 sequence reads: CASSFNGGETQYF. The CDR3 coding sequence is TGTGCCAGCAGCTTTAACGGGGGTGAGACCCAGTACTTC.